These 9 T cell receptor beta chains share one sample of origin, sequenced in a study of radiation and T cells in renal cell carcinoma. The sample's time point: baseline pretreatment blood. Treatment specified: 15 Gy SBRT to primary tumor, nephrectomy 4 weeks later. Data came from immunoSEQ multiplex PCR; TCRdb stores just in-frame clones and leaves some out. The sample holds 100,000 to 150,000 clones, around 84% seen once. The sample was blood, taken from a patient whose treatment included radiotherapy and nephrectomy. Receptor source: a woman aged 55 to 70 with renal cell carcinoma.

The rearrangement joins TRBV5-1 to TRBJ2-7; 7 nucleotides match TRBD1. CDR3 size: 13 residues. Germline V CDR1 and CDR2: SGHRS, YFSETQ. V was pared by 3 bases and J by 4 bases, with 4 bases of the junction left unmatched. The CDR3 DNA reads TGCGCCAGCAGCTCAACAGGGGATTACGAGCAGTACTTC. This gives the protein CASSSTGDYEQYF.

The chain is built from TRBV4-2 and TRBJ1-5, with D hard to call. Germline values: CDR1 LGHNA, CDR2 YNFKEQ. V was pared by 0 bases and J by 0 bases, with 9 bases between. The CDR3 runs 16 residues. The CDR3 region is CASSQDLASSNQPQHF. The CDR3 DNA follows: TGTGCCAGCAGCCAAGATTTGGCGTCTAGCAATCAGCCCCAGCATTTT.

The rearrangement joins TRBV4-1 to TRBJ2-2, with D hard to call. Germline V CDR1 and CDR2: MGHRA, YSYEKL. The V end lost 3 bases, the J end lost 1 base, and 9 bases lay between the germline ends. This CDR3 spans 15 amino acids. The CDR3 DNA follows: TGCGCCAGCAGCCATATAGTAGAGAACACCGGGGAGCTGTTTTTT. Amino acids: CASSHIVENTGELFF.

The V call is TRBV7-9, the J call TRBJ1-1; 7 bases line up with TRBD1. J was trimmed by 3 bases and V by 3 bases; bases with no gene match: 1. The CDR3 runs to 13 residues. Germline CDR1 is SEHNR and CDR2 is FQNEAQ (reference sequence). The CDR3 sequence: CASSFTGDTEAFF. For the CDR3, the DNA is TGTGCCAGCAGCTTCACAGGGGACACTGAAGCTTTCTTT.

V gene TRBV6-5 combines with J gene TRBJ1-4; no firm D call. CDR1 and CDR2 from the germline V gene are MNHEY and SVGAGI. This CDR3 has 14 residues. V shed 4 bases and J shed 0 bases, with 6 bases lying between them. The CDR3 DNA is TGTGCCAGCAGTTTGTCTGCAACTAATGAAAAACTGTTTTTT. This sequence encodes CASSLSATNEKLFF.

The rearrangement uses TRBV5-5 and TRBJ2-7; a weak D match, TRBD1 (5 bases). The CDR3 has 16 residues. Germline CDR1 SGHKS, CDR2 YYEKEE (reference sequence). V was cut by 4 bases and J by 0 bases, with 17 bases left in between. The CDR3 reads CASSIGSRASSYEQYF. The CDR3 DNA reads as TGTGCCAGCAGCATCGGGTCCAGGGCGAGCTCCTACGAGCAGTACTTC. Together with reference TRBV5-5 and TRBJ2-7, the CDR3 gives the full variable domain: DAGVTQSPTHLIKTRGQQVTLRCSPISGHKSVSWYQQVLGQGPQFIFQYYEKEERGRGNFPDRFSARQFPNYSSELNVNALLLGDSALYLCASSIGSRASSYEQYFGPGTRLTVT.

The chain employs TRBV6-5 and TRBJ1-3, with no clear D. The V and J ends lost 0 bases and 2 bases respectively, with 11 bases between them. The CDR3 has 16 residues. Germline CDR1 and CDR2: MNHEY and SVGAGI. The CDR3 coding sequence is TGTGCCAGCAGTTACTCACGGGCTTCAGCTGGAAACACCATATATTTT. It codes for CASSYSRASAGNTIYF.

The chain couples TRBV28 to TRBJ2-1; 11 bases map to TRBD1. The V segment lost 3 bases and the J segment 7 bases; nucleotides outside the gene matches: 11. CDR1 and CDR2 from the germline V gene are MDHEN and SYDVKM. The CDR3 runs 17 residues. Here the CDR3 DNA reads TGTGCCAGCAGTTTTATTTTTGGGACAGGGGGTCGGAATGAGCAGTTCTTC. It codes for CASSFIFGTGGRNEQFF. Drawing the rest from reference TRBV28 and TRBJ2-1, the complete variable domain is DVKVTQSSRYLVKRTGEKVFLECVQDMDHENMFWYRQDPGLGLRLIYFSYDVKMKEKGDIPEGYSVSREKKERFSLILESASTNQTSMYLCASSFIFGTGGRNEQFFGPGTRLTVL.

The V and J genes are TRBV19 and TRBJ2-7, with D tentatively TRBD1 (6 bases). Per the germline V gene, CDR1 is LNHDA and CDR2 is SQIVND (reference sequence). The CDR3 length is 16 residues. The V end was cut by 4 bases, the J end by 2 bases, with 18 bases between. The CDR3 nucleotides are TGTGCCAGTAGTACTTTCCCGGACAGAAACACCTACGAGCAGTACTTC. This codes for CASSTFPDRNTYEQYF.